This entry concerns a single TCR beta chain. The entry originates in a study of blood T cell repertoires in COVID-19. Background on the study: Samples representing acute and convalescent COVID-19 were sourced from the United States, Italy and Spain.

Assay: immunoSEQ multiplex PCR; the TCRdb copy retains only in-frame clones and omits some. The sample carries about 140,000 clones, about 77% recorded once. V lost 6 bases to trimming and J lost 4 bases, with 12 bases between them. CDR1 is MNHNY and CDR2 is SVGAGI in the germline V gene (reference sequence). The CDR3 loop spans 13 amino acids. Sequencing was done on a sample of peripheral blood. The chain employs TRBV6-6 and TRBJ1-2; the D gene is possibly TRBD1 (5 bases). This receptor was obtained from a woman aged 50 to 60 with active or convalescent COVID-19. The CDR3 nucleotides read TGTGCCAGCAGGGCGGGACGGAGCTATGGCTACACCTTC. This encodes CASRAGRSYGYTF.